This T cell receptor beta chain was profiled in a study of T cell changes during pregnancy in multiple sclerosis (dated by TCRdb to between 2018 and 2021). With regard to the full study: The study looked at changes in the T cell repertoire across pregnancy in women with multiple sclerosis.

The library was produced with the immunoSEQ multiplex PCR assay. In its TCRdb copy, this immuneACCESS table keeps in-frame sequences only and misses some clones. Where compared with another copy, unresolved V genes explain less than half of these, and the others have no known cause. The sample table contains roughly 87,000 clones; only one count was recorded for 90% to 95% of them. The ten most abundant clones make up 1.1% to 1.5% of the sample. This clone was counted a single time. Its antigen remains unidentified. No base qualities exist here, and no much larger clone lies one base off it. The CDR3 goes from the cysteine to the phenylalanine over 14 residues. The kept DNA is CDR3 alone, 42 bases in frame from the first base. V and J lose 6 bases and 7 bases, and a span of 18 bases separates them. Sequences SNHLY (CDR1) and FYNNEI (CDR2) are obtained from the germline V gene.

Sequencing used peripheral blood, obtained in the third trimester of pregnancy. The origin of this receptor is a female donor in good health, enrolled as a control in a pregnancy study. The chain was built from TRBV2 and TRBJ2-5; TRBD2 is a weak D gene call, 7 bases matching. The bases read TGTGCCAGCAGGGGGGGGGCCTTAATAGGGACCCAGTACTTC. This is translated as CASRGGALIGTQYF.